These 29 T cell receptor beta chains originate from one sample sequenced in a study of T-cell memory formation after mild COVID-19. TCRdb itself ran the 5' RACE reads through MiXCR, one entry per CDR3 protein. Among about half a million distinct CDR3 sequences listed, 15% to 20% were seen once. The sample taken for sequencing was PBMCs or a T cell subset sorted from them (not recorded which). All receptors derive from an adult woman who had mild COVID-19 (a few samples of this study predate the infection). Cell type and time point are not known.

This chain joins TRBV12-3 or TRBV12-4 and TRBJ2-1; 10 nucleotides match TRBD2. The CDR3 length is 14 residues. The ends lost 2 bases at V and 7 bases at J; junction bases unmatched: 2. DNA of the CDR3: TGTGCCAGCAGTTTAAATAGCGGGGGGAATGAGCAGTTCTTC. This translates into CASSLNSGGNEQFF.

The table lists this clonotype with many counts. The chain recombines TRBV20-1 with TRBJ2-7; 9 bases align to TRBD2. CDR3 length equals 16 residues. Per germline, CDR1 DFQATT and CDR2 SNEGSKA (reference sequence). J gave up 0 bases and V 0 bases, and 6 bases lay outside the gene matches. In DNA form, the CDR3 reads TGCAGTGCTAGAGATCCGGCTAGCGGGACCTCCTACGAGCAGTACTTC. It specifies CSARDPASGTSYEQYF.

This clonotype has a handful of counts. The chain joins TRBV12-3 or TRBV12-4 to TRBJ2-1, with D possibly TRBD2 on 6 matching bases. The CDR3 sequence is 14 residues long. Trimming pared 6 bases from V and 6 bases from J, leaving 15 bases between. CDR3 loop: CASSNYGGGNEQFF. Written as DNA, the CDR3 is TGTGCCAGCAGCAACTACGGGGGTGGCAATGAGCAGTTCTTC.

This clonotype showed up just a few times. This rearrangement joins TRBV5-6 to TRBJ1-2; possible D gene TRBD1, 6 bases. V dropped 0 bases and J dropped 3 bases, with 15 bases sitting between them. The germline V gene encodes CDR1 SGHDT and CDR2 YYEEEE. This CDR3 spans 16 amino acids. In DNA form, the CDR3 reads TGTGCCAGCAGCTTGGATGTGGGGGCGAACGACTATGGCTACACCTTC. Protein product: CASSLDVGANDYGYTF.

The J gene is TRBJ1-5, the V gene TRBV6-2 or TRBV6-3; 8 nucleotides match TRBD1. V dropped 6 bases and J dropped 3; count of bases not matched to a gene: 7. The germline gives CDR1 MNHEY, CDR2 SVGEGT. This CDR3 region has 15 residues. CDR3 nucleotides: TGTGCCAGCAGCCGGACAGGGAGGGACAATCAGCCCCAGCATTTT. Translated, it gives CASSRTGRDNQPQHF.

This sequence joins TRBV5-4 and TRBJ2-7; a possible D gene is TRBD2 (6 bases). This CDR3 region has 18 residues. Trimming stripped 0 bases from V and 3 bases from J, with 22 bases between. The V gene's germline CDR1 is SGHNT and CDR2 YYREEE (reference sequence). The CDR3 DNA is TGTGCCAGCAGCTTGGAGGTGGATGGGACTCCTCAGCACTACGAGCAGTACTTC. It yields the protein CASSLEVDGTPQHYEQYF.

CDR3 DNA: TGTGCCAGCAGCCCCCCTAACGGGAAGACAGATACGCAGTATTTT. It translates to CASSPPNGKTDTQYF. The V and J genes are TRBV7-2 and TRBJ2-3, with D perhaps matching TRBD2 (5 bases). With 5 bases removed from V and 3 bases from J, the gap between germline ends came to 15 bases. CDR3 length: 15 residues. The germline V gene has CDR1 SGHTA and CDR2 FQGNSA.

This clonotype was counted a few times. The chain carries TRBV7-2 and TRBJ2-2; 13 bases are a match to TRBD2. Trimming removed 3 bases from V and 7 bases from J; junction bases left unmatched: 11. The CDR3 sequence is 18 residues long. Germline lookup yields CDR1 SGHTA and CDR2 FQGNSA. This CDR3 is CASSLTAWTSGGDGELFF. The CDR3 DNA reads TGTGCCAGCAGCTTGACGGCTTGGACTAGCGGGGGAGACGGGGAGCTGTTTTTT.

CDR3 nucleotides: TGTGCCAGCAGCGTAGCCCCGGGGACCCTAAAGGGGGAGCAGTACTTC. The encoded protein is CASSVAPGTLKGEQYF. The V call is TRBV9, the J call TRBJ2-7; either TRBD1 or TRBD2 may supply D (5 bases each). Per the germline V gene, CDR1 is SGDLS and CDR2 is YYNGEE. V dropped 0 bases and J dropped 7 bases, with 20 bases sitting between them. CDR3 length: 16 amino acids.

This chain links TRBV3-1 with TRBJ2-1; TRBD2 might be the D (6 bases). V shed 1 base and J shed 7 bases, with 17 bases lying between them. Germline-derived CDR1 and CDR2 are LGHDT and YNNKEL (reference sequence). CDR3 length: 16 amino acids. The CDR3 bases are TGTGCCAGCAGCCAAGCTTGGCTAGCGCGTGGGAATGAGCAGTTCTTC. Its translation is CASSQAWLARGNEQFF.

As for this clonotype: A read error may account for a junction end that differs from germline. The rearrangement uses TRBV10-3 and TRBJ2-7; a possible D gene is TRBD1 (6 bases). CDR1 is ENHRY, CDR2 SYGVKD, per germline. The CDR3 spans 13 residues. The CDR3 sequence: CAISERQVGVSDF. DNA for the CDR3: TGTGCCATCAGTGAGCGACAGGTTGGGGTCTCGGACTTC.

The chain links TRBV6-6 to TRBJ1-5; no definite D call. Trimming took off 4 bases at V and 5 bases at J, with 12 bases between the two ends. The CDR3 has 14 residues. Germline V gene sequence: CDR1 MNHNY, CDR2 SVGAGI (reference sequence). Here the CDR3 DNA reads TGTGCCAGCAGTTTTACTCGGACCGATCAGCCCCAGCATTTT. This sequence encodes CASSFTRTDQPQHF.

This chain connects TRBV6-2 or TRBV6-3 to TRBJ2-1; TRBD2 matches 7 bases. After removal of 2 bases from V and 16 bases from J, the junction contained 8 bases not matched to a gene. This CDR3 is built from 12 residues. Germline assignment: CDR1 MNHEY and CDR2 SVGEGT. The CDR3 DNA reads TGTGCCAGCAGTTACGGGGAAACTAGCGAATTCTTC. Protein: CASSYGETSEFF.

The chain employs TRBV20-1 and TRBJ2-3; no reliable D call. Germline V gives CDR1 DFQATT, CDR2 SNEGSKA (reference sequence). V was trimmed by 5 bases and J by 0 bases, leaving 9 bases between them. The CDR3 has 13 amino acids. Here the CDR3 reads CSAPFLSTDTQYF. CDR3 coding DNA: TGCAGTGCTCCGTTCCTAAGCACAGATACGCAGTATTTT.

This clonotype was recorded a few times. This sequence joins TRBV7-9 and TRBJ1-2; TRBD1 matches at 8 bases. With V trimmed by 4 bases and J by 7 bases, 2 bases remained unmatched. From germline, CDR1 is SEHNR and CDR2 FQNEAQ (reference sequence). The CDR3 totals 12 residues. The CDR3 DNA follows: TGTGCCAGCAGCTCGGACAGGGTTGGCTACACCTTC. This codes for CASSSDRVGYTF.

The chain carries TRBV29-1 and TRBJ2-1; TRBD2 might be the D (6 bases). This CDR3 contains 12 residues. The V and J ends lost 5 bases and 7 bases respectively, with 12 bases between them. Germline V gene data show CDR1 as SQVTM and CDR2 as ANQGSEA. In nucleotides, the CDR3 is TGCAGCGTTACGGTGGGGGGAAATGAGCAGTTCTTC. Translation gives CSVTVGGNEQFF.

The sample holds a few counts of this clonotype. The chain couples TRBV2 to TRBJ1-1; unclear D gene. Between the trimmed V and J ends, which lost 2 bases and 0 bases, there was a span of 7 bases. The CDR3 covers 14 residues. From germline, CDR1 is SNHLY and CDR2 FYNNEI. CDR3 DNA sequence: TGTGCCAGCAGTGAATTTTCCGTGAACACTGAAGCTTTCTTT. It is translated as CASSEFSVNTEAFF.

This clonotype was counted between two and nine times. The genes are TRBV14 and TRBJ1-4, with D unresolved. The V gene lost 4 bases and the J gene lost 4 bases, with 7 bases spanning the gap. The CDR3 is 13 residues long. Germline V lookup: CDR1 SGHDN, CDR2 FVKESK. The CDR3 here is CASSRALNEKLFF. CDR3 DNA: TGTGCCAGCAGCCGGGCCCTTAATGAAAAACTGTTTTTT.

This clonotype was seen ten or more times. V usage is TRBV20-1 and J usage is TRBJ2-3; D is ambiguous. In germline, CDR1 is DFQATT, CDR2 SNEGSKA (reference sequence). The CDR3 extends over 11 amino acids. The germline V and J ends were trimmed by 7 bases and 8 bases, with 13 bases remaining between them. The DNA for the CDR3 is TGCAGTGGGACCGGGCCAGGTACGCAGTATTTT. Encoded protein: CSGTGPGTQYF.

This clonotype occurred a few times. The chain carries TRBV7-8 and TRBJ1-1; D call uncertain. V gave up 2 bases and J gave up 1 base, with 8 bases separating them. The CDR3 is 14 residues long. The germline V gene encodes CDR1 SGHVS and CDR2 FQNEAQ. CDR3 amino acids: CASSLSGWNTEAFF. CDR3 DNA: TGTGCCAGCAGCTTATCGGGATGGAACACTGAAGCTTTCTTT.

The chain is built from TRBV6-5 and TRBJ2-3; the D is unclear. V was cut by 6 bases and J by 5 bases, with 12 bases left in between. Per the germline V gene, CDR1 is MNHEY and CDR2 is SVGAGI. CDR3 length: 13 residues. CDR3 residues: CASRQYRGDTQYF. Here the CDR3 DNA reads TGTGCCAGCAGACAGTATCGTGGAGATACGCAGTATTTT.

The chain has TRBV7-2 and TRBJ2-1; TRBD1 might be the D (5 bases). This CDR3 is built from 17 residues. The V and J ends lost 7 bases and 1 base respectively, with 20 bases between them. Germline-derived CDR1 and CDR2 are SGHTA and FQGNSA. The DNA for the CDR3 is TGTGCCAGCACCCTCCTCCCTCCGCACAGGTCCTACAATGAGCAGTTCTTC. Amino acids: CASTLLPPHRSYNEQFF.

The CDR3 nucleotides are TGCGCCAGCGGGACTAGCGGAGCCTACAATGAGCAGTTCTTC. Protein product: CASGTSGAYNEQFF. The chain links TRBV5-1 to TRBJ2-1; TRBD2 agrees at 11 bases. The CDR3 extends over 14 amino acids. V was clipped by 7 bases and J by 2 bases; unmatched bases: 2. Germline lookup yields CDR1 SGHRS and CDR2 YFSETQ.

The chain links TRBV24-1 to TRBJ2-5, with 8 bases matching TRBD1. Germline assignment: CDR1 KGHDR and CDR2 SFDVKD. Trimming took 3 bases from V and 2 from J; bases not matched to a gene: 4. This CDR3 spans 15 amino acids. The DNA of the CDR3 is TGTGCCACCAGTGATCATGGACAGGGTCAAGAGACCCAGTACTTC. It codes for CATSDHGQGQETQYF.

The CDR3 DNA is TGTGCCAGCAGCCTAGGGACCGAGCGACGCTATAGCAATCAGCCCCAGCATTTT. It specifies CASSLGTERRYSNQPQHF. The chain is built from TRBV5-5 and TRBJ1-5; D may be TRBD1 (5 bases). CDR1 is SGHKS and CDR2 is YYEKEE in the germline V gene (reference sequence). The V and J ends lost 4 bases and 0 bases respectively, with 20 bases between them. The CDR3 runs 18 residues. Together with reference TRBV5-5 and TRBJ1-5, the CDR3 gives the full variable domain: DAGVTQSPTHLIKTRGQQVTLRCSPISGHKSVSWYQQVLGQGPQFIFQYYEKEERGRGNFPDRFSARQFPNYSSELNVNALLLGDSALYLCASSLGTERRYSNQPQHFGDGTRLSIL.

This clonotype occurred many times. This CDR3 is CSALGGLAGVSDTQYF. In DNA, the CDR3 is TGCAGTGCGTTGGGGGGACTAGCGGGAGTTTCAGATACGCAGTATTTT. The J gene is TRBJ2-3, the V gene TRBV20-1, with TRBD2 identical over 14 bases. This CDR3 is built from 16 residues. V trimming: 6 bases; J trimming: 4 bases; junction bases outside the gene matches: 9. CDR1 DFQATT and CDR2 SNEGSKA come from the germline V gene (reference sequence).

This chain uses TRBV7-9 with TRBJ2-7, with D possibly matching TRBD2 (7 bases). V shed 4 bases and J shed 3 bases, with 22 bases lying between them. The CDR3 extends over 17 amino acids. Germline CDR1 SEHNR, CDR2 FQNEAQ (reference sequence). The CDR3 DNA is TGTGCCAGCAGCTCCTCGGGGGGCGGGAGCCTGAACTACGAGCAGTACTTC. This translates into CASSSSGGGSLNYEQYF.

This clonotype has only a few counts. The chain employs TRBV7-9 and TRBJ2-1; 7 nucleotides align to TRBD1. The CDR3 runs 16 residues. The V segment lost 5 bases and the J segment 3 bases; nucleotides outside the gene matches: 10. The germline gives CDR1 SEHNR, CDR2 FQNEAQ (reference sequence). The CDR3 protein is CASSTLARTGYNEQFF. The CDR3 bases are TGTGCCAGCAGCACCCTTGCCCGGACAGGCTACAATGAGCAGTTCTTC.

The chain combines TRBV20-1 with TRBJ1-2; D uncertain. The ends were cut back, 5 bases at V and 7 bases at J, with 8 bases in the middle. Per germline, CDR1 DFQATT and CDR2 SNEGSKA (reference sequence). This CDR3 region has 10 residues. The CDR3 DNA follows: TGCAGTGCTCCGTGGAGTGGCTACACCTTC. Translation gives CSAPWSGYTF.